This T cell receptor (beta chain) is from a study of cytomegalovirus exposure and HLA in healthy donors. Trimming left V 2 bases short and J 1 base short, with 7 bases between. CDR1 MGHRA and CDR2 YSYEKL come from the germline V gene. The CDR3 loop spans 14 amino acids. The PCR ran on 60 Vbeta and 13 Jbeta primers. Using immunoSEQ multiplex PCR, the repertoire was profiled, and TCRdb retains in-frame clones only, with some absent. The table records about 96,000 clones, 60% to 75% of them present only once. The gene calls are TRBV4-1 and TRBJ2-3, with a weak D call TRBD2 (6 bases). The receptor's source is a woman between 70 and 85 years old in good health and CMV-seropositive. What was sequenced was PBMCs. DNA for the CDR3: TGCGCCAGCAGCCAACCGGGGGGCACAGATACGCAGTATTTT. Its translation: CASSQPGGTDTQYF.